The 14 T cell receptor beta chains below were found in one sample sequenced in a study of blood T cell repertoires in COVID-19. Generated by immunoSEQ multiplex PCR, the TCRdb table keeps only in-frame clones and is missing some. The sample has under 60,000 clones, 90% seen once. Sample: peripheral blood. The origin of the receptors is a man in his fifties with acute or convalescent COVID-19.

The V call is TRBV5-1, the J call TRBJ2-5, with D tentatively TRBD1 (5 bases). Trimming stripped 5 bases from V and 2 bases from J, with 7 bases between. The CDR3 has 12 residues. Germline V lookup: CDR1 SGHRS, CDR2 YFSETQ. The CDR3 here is CASSYRQETQYF. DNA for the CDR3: TGCGCCAGCAGTTACAGGCAAGAGACCCAGTACTTC.

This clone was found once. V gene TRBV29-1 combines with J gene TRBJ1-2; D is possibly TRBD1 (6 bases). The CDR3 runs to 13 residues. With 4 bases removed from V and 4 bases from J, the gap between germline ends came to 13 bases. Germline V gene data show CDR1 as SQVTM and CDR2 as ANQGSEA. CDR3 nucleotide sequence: TGCAGCGTTGCGGAGATCAGGGGCTATGGCTACACCTTC. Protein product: CSVAEIRGYGYTF.

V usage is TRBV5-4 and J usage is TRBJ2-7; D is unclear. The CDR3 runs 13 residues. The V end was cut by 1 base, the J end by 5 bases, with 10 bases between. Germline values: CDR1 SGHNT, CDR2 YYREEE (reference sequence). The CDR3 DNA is TGTGCCAGCAGCTTGCAACAGACGAACGAGCAGTACTTC. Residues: CASSLQQTNEQYF.

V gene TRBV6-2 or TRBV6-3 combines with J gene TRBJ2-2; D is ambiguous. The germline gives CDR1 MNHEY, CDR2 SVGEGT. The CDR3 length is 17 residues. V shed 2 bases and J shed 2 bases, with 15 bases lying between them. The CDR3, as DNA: TGTGCCAGCAGTTACGAGGATAACCCATCCAACACCGGGGAGCTGTTTTTT. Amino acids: CASSYEDNPSNTGELFF.

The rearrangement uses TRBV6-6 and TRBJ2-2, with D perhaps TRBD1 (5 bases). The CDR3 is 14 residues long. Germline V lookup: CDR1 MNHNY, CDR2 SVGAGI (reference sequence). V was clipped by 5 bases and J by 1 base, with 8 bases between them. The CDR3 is CASSTTGNTGELFF. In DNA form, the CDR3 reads TGTGCCAGCAGTACAACAGGGAACACCGGGGAGCTGTTTTTT.

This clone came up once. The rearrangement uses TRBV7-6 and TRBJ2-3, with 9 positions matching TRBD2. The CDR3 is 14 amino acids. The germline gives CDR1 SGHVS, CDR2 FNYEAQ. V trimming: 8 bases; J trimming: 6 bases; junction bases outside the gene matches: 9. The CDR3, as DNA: TGTGCCAGCCATGCGGGAGGGCCATATGATACGCAGTATTTT. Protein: CASHAGGPYDTQYF.

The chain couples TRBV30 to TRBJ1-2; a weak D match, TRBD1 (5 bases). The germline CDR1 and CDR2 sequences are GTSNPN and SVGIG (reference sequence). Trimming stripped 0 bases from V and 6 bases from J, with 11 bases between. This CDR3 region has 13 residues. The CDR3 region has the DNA TGTGCCTGGAGTGTCTCGGCAGGGAATGGCTACACCTTC. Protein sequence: CAWSVSAGNGYTF.

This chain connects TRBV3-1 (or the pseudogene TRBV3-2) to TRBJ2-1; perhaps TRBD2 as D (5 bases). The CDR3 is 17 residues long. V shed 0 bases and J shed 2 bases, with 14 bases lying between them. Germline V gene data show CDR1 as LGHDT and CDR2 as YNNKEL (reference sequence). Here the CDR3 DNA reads TGTGCCAGCAGCCAAGATGGTACGGGGAACCCCTACAATGAGCAGTTCTTC. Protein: CASSQDGTGNPYNEQFF.

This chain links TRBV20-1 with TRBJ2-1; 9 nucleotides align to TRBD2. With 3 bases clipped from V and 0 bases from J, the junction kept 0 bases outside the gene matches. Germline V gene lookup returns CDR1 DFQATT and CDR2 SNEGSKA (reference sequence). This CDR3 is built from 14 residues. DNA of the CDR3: TGCAGTGCTAGTAGCGGGAGCTCCTACAATGAGCAGTTCTTC. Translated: CSASSGSSYNEQFF.

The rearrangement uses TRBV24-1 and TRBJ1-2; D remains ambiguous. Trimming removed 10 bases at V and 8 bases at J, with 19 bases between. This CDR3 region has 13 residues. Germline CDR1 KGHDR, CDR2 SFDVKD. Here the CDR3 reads CATQEGPGRGYTF. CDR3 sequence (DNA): TGTGCCACTCAAGAGGGCCCAGGCCGGGGCTACACCTTC.

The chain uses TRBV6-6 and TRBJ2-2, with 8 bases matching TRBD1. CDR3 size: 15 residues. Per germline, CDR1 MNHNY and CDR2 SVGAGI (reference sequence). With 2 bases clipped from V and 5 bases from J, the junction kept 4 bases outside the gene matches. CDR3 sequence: CASSYDRGWTGELFF. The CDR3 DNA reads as TGTGCCAGCAGTTACGACAGGGGATGGACCGGGGAGCTGTTTTTT.

CDR3 DNA: TGTGCCAGCAGGGTTCCGGGACTAGCGGGAAGATCTAGCACAGATACGCAGTATTTT. Its translation is CASRVPGLAGRSSTDTQYF. This chain joins TRBV27 and TRBJ2-3; 13 bases map to TRBD2. CDR3 size: 19 residues. V dropped 6 bases and J dropped 0; count of bases not matched to a gene: 12. CDR1 is MNHEY and CDR2 is SMNVEV in the germline V gene (reference sequence).

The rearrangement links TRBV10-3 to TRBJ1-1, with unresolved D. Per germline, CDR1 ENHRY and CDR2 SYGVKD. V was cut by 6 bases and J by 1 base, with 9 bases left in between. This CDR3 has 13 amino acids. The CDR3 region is CAISRGGNTEAFF. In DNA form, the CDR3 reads TGTGCCATCAGCCGGGGAGGGAACACTGAAGCTTTCTTT.

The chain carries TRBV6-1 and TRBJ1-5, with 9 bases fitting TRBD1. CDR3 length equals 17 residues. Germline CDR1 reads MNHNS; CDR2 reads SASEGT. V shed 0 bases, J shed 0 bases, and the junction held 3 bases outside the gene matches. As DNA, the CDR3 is TGTGCCAGCAGTGAAGCCCGACAGGGGGTTAGCAATCAGCCCCAGCATTTT. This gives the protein CASSEARQGVSNQPQHF.